This TCR beta chain derives from a study of blood T cells in healthy people across ages. PCR was performed a second time for about 7 to 11 cycles using a sample-barcoded 5' primer and a J-beta primer mix. All cDNA molecules were each tagged by a template-switch adaptor with 12 random nucleotides. TCRdb called the 5' RACE reads again in MiXCR, with one record for every CDR3 protein. The table has roughly 1.5 million distinct CDR3 sequences, roughly two fifths seen once. General study findings and limits: The lack of PBMC sorting stopped any conclusive naive versus antigen-experienced comparison.

There were healthy Caucasian individuals from Russia, aged roughly 6 to 95, serving as donors. Every participating donor contributed around 9.5 milliliters of peripheral blood through a draw. About this clonotype itself: Its antigen is unknown.

V was cut by 3 bases and J by 4 bases, with 15 bases left in between. CDR1 and CDR2 from the germline V gene are PRHDT and FYEKMQ (reference sequence). The CDR3 is 15 amino acids. The sequenced material came from blood. The TCR originated in a woman younger than 30 in good health. The rearrangement uses TRBV13 and TRBJ1-2; weak D call: TRBD1 (5 bases). CDR3 sequence: CASSFAAGSLYGYTF. The CDR3 coding sequence is TGTGCCAGCAGCTTCGCGGCAGGGAGCCTCTATGGCTACACCTTC.